Presented here are 2 T cell receptor beta chains from one specimen sequenced in a study of a mutant IDH1 vaccine in newly diagnosed glioma. Time point given: baseline, week 1 (first vaccination visit). The treatment denotes: pre-vaccination baseline after standard-of-care therapy. Sequencing was performed with immunoSEQ multiplex PCR; in TCRdb, only in-frame clones are kept and a portion is missing. This sample has about 24,000 clones, with approximately 89% found just once. The material was PBMCs, obtained from a glioma patient treated with radiotherapy, temozolomide or both. The receptors come from a man aged 30 to 45 with glioma.

This sequence joins TRBV5-6 and TRBJ1-6; D call uncertain. With 2 bases removed from V and 7 bases from J, the gap between germline ends came to 7 bases. The germline CDR1 and CDR2 sequences are SGHDT and YYEEEE. The CDR3 extends over 13 amino acids. The CDR3, as DNA: TGTGCCAGCAGCTTAAGAAGGAATTCACCCCTCCACTTT. This encodes CASSLRRNSPLHF.

The chain uses TRBV5-1 and TRBJ2-5; D possibly corresponds to TRBD2 (5 bases). This CDR3 region has 13 residues. Germline loops: CDR1 SGHRS, CDR2 YFSETQ. The ends were cut back, 4 bases at V and 4 bases at J, with 11 bases in the middle. CDR3 sequence reads: CASSPGVAETQYF. DNA of the CDR3: TGCGCCAGCAGCCCCGGGGTAGCAGAGACCCAGTACTTC.